This T cell receptor beta chain emerged from a study of Ad26.COV2.S vaccination and SARS-CoV-2 variants. For the study at large: Ad26.COV2.S shots went into the muscle once or twice, 56 days apart.

Points from the study as a whole: Recipients given vaccine exceeded placebo recipients in spike-specific TCR breadth.

Comment on this clone: Its matching antigen is unknown. Other DNA sequences within the sample encode an identical CDR3.

The treatment: around 19 received Ad26.COV2.S at low or high dose, single or two shots; roughly 5 received placebo; per-sample allocation not given. Each sample was drawn 63 days after the first injection (of vaccine or placebo). A Boston adult aged 18-55 years was the donor. Deletions cut 1 base from V and 5 bases from J, with 8 bases between. The CDR3 length is 13 residues. Germline CDR1 reads SGHTA; CDR2 reads FQGNSA. The protocol was immunoSEQ multiplex PCR, while the TCRdb copy is restricted to in-frame clones and leaves out a portion. The table shows some 330,000 clones, with approximately 87% occurring only once.

The chain uses TRBV7-2 and TRBJ2-5; D gene unclear. The clonotype was recovered from a person aged 18-65 years who received the Ad26.COV2.S COVID-19 vaccine or a placebo. The starting material was peripheral blood, obtained in a trial of Ad26.COV2.S vaccine versus placebo. In nucleotides, the CDR3 is TGTGCCAGCAGCTTAGGCCTCGCGGAGACCCAGTACTTC. Amino acid sequence: CASSLGLAETQYF.